This passage covers 23 T cell receptor beta chains from one sample sequenced in a study of blood T cells in healthy people across ages. PCR was performed a second time for about 7 to 11 cycles using a sample-barcoded 5' primer and a J-beta primer mix. TCRdb called the 5' RACE reads again in MiXCR, with one record for every CDR3 protein. The table has roughly 700,000 distinct CDR3 sequences, roughly 32% seen once. Source material: blood. The origin of the receptors is a woman older than 75 in good health.

V is TRBV10-3 and J is TRBJ1-5; D gene unclear. CDR3 size: 15 residues. Trimming took 3 bases from V and 3 from J, leaving 12 bases between them. The germline V gene encodes CDR1 ENHRY and CDR2 SYGVKD. This CDR3 is CAISDPGRYNQPQHF. The CDR3 DNA is TGTGCCATCAGTGACCCTGGGAGGTACAATCAGCCCCAGCATTTT.

This clonotype was seen a handful of times. A much larger clonotype is one base distant, so this may be a read error. This chain joins TRBV29-1 and TRBJ2-7, with 11 bases identical to TRBD1. The J call may be in error: the DNA end matches TRBJ2-5 better. The CDR3 runs to 14 residues. CDR1 is SQVTM, CDR2 ANQGSEA, per germline. DNA of the CDR3: TGCAGCGTTGATCCCGGGACAGGGGGTGAGACCCAGTACTTC. Its protein product is CSVDPGTGGETQYF.

This clonotype was picked up many times. The CDR3 region is CATSTDLLFRDEQFF. In DNA form, the CDR3 reads TGTGCCACCAGCACAGACCTCCTTTTTAGGGATGAGCAGTTCTTC. The chain joins TRBV15 to TRBJ2-1; D unresolved. Germline values: CDR1 LNHNV, CDR2 YYDKDF (reference sequence). Trimming removed 4 bases at V and 8 bases at J, with 18 bases between. This CDR3 is 15 amino acids long. Combining the CDR3 with reference TRBV15 and TRBJ2-1 gives the whole variable domain DAMVIQNPRYQVTQFGKPVTLSCSQTLNHNVMYWYQQKSSQAPKLLFHYYDKDFNNEADTPDNFQSRRPNTSFCFLDIRSPGLGDTAMYLCATSTDLLFRDEQFFGPGTRLTVL.

This clonotype was detected many times. V gene TRBV9 combines with J gene TRBJ2-5; 9 bases agree with TRBD2. Trimming at V came to 4 bases and at J to 4 bases, leaving 14 bases not matched to a gene. Germline V CDR1 and CDR2: SGDLS, YYNGEE. The CDR3 has 17 residues. CDR3: CASSSDLRLAVGETQYF. CDR3 nucleotide sequence: TGTGCCAGCAGCTCCGACCTCCGACTAGCGGTGGGAGAGACCCAGTACTTC.

The chain recombines TRBV19 with TRBJ2-3; the match to TRBD2 covers 9 bases. Unmatched junction bases numbered 8, after V lost 5 bases and J lost 5 bases. Germline V lookup: CDR1 LNHDA, CDR2 SQIVND (reference sequence). The CDR3 is 15 residues long. The CDR3 DNA reads TGTGCCAGTAGTTTCAGCGGGGGGCGGGGAGATACGCAGTATTTT. Amino acid sequence: CASSFSGGRGDTQYF.

In its sample, this clonotype was seen many times. The chain recombines TRBV7-3 with TRBJ2-1; 7 nucleotides align to TRBD1. In germline, CDR1 is SGHTA, CDR2 FQGTGA. CDR3 size: 15 residues. V lost 2 bases to trimming and J lost 0 bases; unmatched junction nucleotides: 1. The CDR3 is CASSLYRGSYNEQFF. DNA of the CDR3: TGTGCCAGCAGCTTATACAGGGGCTCCTACAATGAGCAGTTCTTC.

In this sample, this clonotype turned up many times. This chain joins TRBV5-1 and TRBJ2-7, with TRBD1 matching over 10 bases. V shed 2 bases and J 7 bases; nucleotides not matched to a gene: 6. The V gene's germline CDR1 is SGHRS and CDR2 YFSETQ. This CDR3 spans 14 amino acids. DNA of the CDR3: TGCGCCAGCAGCTTCCGACAGGGGGCGGGGGAGCAGTACTTC. This gives the protein CASSFRQGAGEQYF.

The chain has TRBV9 and TRBJ1-5; tentatively, D is TRBD1 (6 bases). Trimming removed 8 bases at V and 4 bases at J, with 19 bases between. The CDR3 sequence is 15 residues long. The V gene's germline CDR1 is SGDLS and CDR2 YYNGEE. CDR3 in DNA: TGTGCCAGTAAACCGGGGGGACACGCGAATCAGCCCCAGCATTTT. Translated: CASKPGGHANQPQHF.

Many counts were recorded for this clonotype. The V gene is TRBV28, the J gene TRBJ1-4, with 7 bases lining up with TRBD1. V lost 1 base and J lost 9; bases outside the gene matches: 8. Germline V gene lookup returns CDR1 MDHEN and CDR2 SYDVKM. CDR3 length: 15 residues. The CDR3 loop reads CASSLSGTVGKKLFF. As DNA, the CDR3 is TGTGCCAGCAGTTTATCTGGGACAGTTGGAAAAAAACTGTTTTTT.

This clonotype has only one observation. The chain combines TRBV20-1 with TRBJ2-1; 9 bases line up with TRBD1. The V gene's germline CDR1 is DFQATT and CDR2 SNEGSKA (reference sequence). V lost 6 bases to trimming and J lost 3 bases; unmatched junction nucleotides: 9. The CDR3 covers 15 residues. The CDR3 DNA follows: TGCAGTGCCGTCACCTCGGGACAGGGCTACAATGAGCAGTTCTTC. Residues: CSAVTSGQGYNEQFF.

This clonotype was seen repeatedly, ten times or more. The chain employs TRBV7-2 and TRBJ2-7, with TRBD2 matching over 9 bases. Germline V CDR1 and CDR2: SGHTA, FQGNSA. The length of the CDR3 is 14 residues. The trim removed 2 bases at V and 4 bases at J, leaving 3 bases unmatched. The CDR3 DNA follows: TGTGCCAGCAGCTTATTAGCGGGGGAGTACGAGCAGTACTTC. Amino acids: CASSLLAGEYEQYF.

The table lists this clonotype with a few counts. This rearrangement joins TRBV6-1 to TRBJ1-1; D is ambiguous. Trimming shortened V by 2 bases and J by 1 base, and 17 bases separated the two germline ends. Per the germline V gene, CDR1 is MNHNS and CDR2 is SASEGT. This CDR3 has 17 amino acids. This CDR3 reads CASSEHWSRQQNTEAFF. In DNA, the CDR3 is TGTGCCAGCAGTGAACATTGGTCGAGACAACAGAACACTGAAGCTTTCTTT.

This clonotype has a handful of counts. The chain couples TRBV19 to TRBJ1-2, with D unresolved. The CDR3 is 14 residues long. Germline assignment: CDR1 LNHDA and CDR2 SQIVND (reference sequence). V was shortened by 2 bases and J by 4 bases, with 11 bases between the two germline ends. This CDR3 reads CASSITGGPYGYTF. As DNA, the CDR3 is TGTGCCAGTAGTATAACCGGAGGGCCCTATGGCTACACCTTC.

This sequence joins TRBV27 and TRBJ1-6; maybe TRBD1 (5 bases). V was cut by 1 base and J by 0 bases, with 16 bases left in between. Germline CDR1 reads MNHEY; CDR2 reads SMNVEV (reference sequence). The length of the CDR3 is 19 residues. The CDR3 DNA sequence: TGTGCCAGCAGTTTATATTCCCCGGGGGGGAGCTCCTATAATTCACCCCTCCACTTT. Translating gives CASSLYSPGGSSYNSPLHF.

The sample holds many counts of this clonotype. The chain is built from TRBV6-5 and TRBJ1-2, with 9 bases identical to TRBD1. This CDR3 has 14 residues. V gave up 3 bases and J gave up 6 bases; unmatched junction bases: 5. Germline-derived CDR1 and CDR2 are MNHEY and SVGAGI. CDR3 nucleotide sequence: TGTGCCAGCAGTTATGCCACAGGGGGCAATGGCTACACCTTC. This sequence encodes CASSYATGGNGYTF.

This clonotype was seen once. The genes are TRBV12-3 or TRBV12-4 and TRBJ2-7; D is perhaps TRBD1 or TRBD2 (5 bases each). The CDR3 has 19 amino acids. Trimming shortened V by 2 bases and J by 0 bases, and 23 bases separated the two germline ends. CDR3 in DNA: TGTGCCAGCAGTTTAAAAGCAGGGAAGGCAGGCGGGCTCTCCTACGAGCAGTACTTC. Its translation is CASSLKAGKAGGLSYEQYF.

This clonotype appeared many times. The chain joins TRBV27 to TRBJ2-1; 9 bases line up with TRBD2. The CDR3 has 14 amino acids. The germline CDR1 and CDR2 sequences are MNHEY and SMNVEV (reference sequence). V shed 5 bases, J shed 7 bases, and the junction held 6 bases outside the gene matches. CDR3 amino acids: CASSTFSGGNEQFF. Here the CDR3 DNA reads TGTGCCAGCAGTACCTTTAGCGGGGGTAATGAGCAGTTCTTC.

This clonotype was seen many times. The chain employs TRBV28 and TRBJ1-1; no definite D call. Per germline, CDR1 MDHEN and CDR2 SYDVKM. V was trimmed by 2 bases and J by 3 bases, leaving 13 bases between them. CDR3 length: 15 residues. In DNA, the CDR3 is TGTGCCAGCAGTTTAGGGCAATACGGGTACACTGAAGCTTTCTTT. Amino acids: CASSLGQYGYTEAFF.

The sample holds a few counts of this clonotype. V is TRBV5-4 and J is TRBJ1-5; D ambiguous. The CDR3 loop spans 15 amino acids. CDR1 and CDR2 from the germline V gene are SGHNT and YYREEE (reference sequence). The ends were cut back, 3 bases at V and 0 bases at J, with 10 bases in the middle. The CDR3 loop is CASSSGIDSNQPQHF. The DNA of the CDR3 is TGTGCCAGCAGCTCCGGGATCGATAGCAATCAGCCCCAGCATTTT. The full variable domain, completed using reference TRBV5-4 and TRBJ1-5, is ETGVTQSPTHLIKTRGQQVTLRCSSQSGHNTVSWYQQALGQGPQFIFQYYREEENGRGNFPPRFSGLQFPNYSSELNVNALELDDSALYLCASSSGIDSNQPQHFGDGTRLSIL.

As to this clonotype: This may arise from a read error, as a much more abundant clone is one base away. No conserved phenylalanine or tryptophan is present at the end of the CDR3, so a read error is the likely explanation. This chain links TRBV20-1 with TRBJ1-6; D ambiguous. Trimming removed 5 bases at V and 4 bases at J, with 21 bases between. CDR3 length equals 17 residues. Germline CDR1 and CDR2: DFQATT and SNEGSKA (reference sequence). As DNA, the CDR3 is TGCAGTGCTGGACCCCTTAGGGCGGAGCAATATAATTCACCCCTCCACTGT. This translates into CSAGPLRAEQYNSPLHC.

This clonotype was detected many times. This chain uses TRBV29-1 with TRBJ2-5, with a possible D match to TRBD1 (6 bases). This CDR3 comprises 12 residues. Trimming took 4 bases from V and 5 from J, leaving 11 bases between them. Germline V CDR1 and CDR2: SQVTM, ANQGSEA. The CDR3 sequence is CSVVTGIETQYF. The DNA of the CDR3 is TGCAGCGTTGTTACAGGGATCGAGACCCAGTACTTC.

This clonotype was found many times. The chain uses TRBV2 and TRBJ1-5; D unresolved. Germline loops: CDR1 SNHLY, CDR2 FYNNEI. The germline V and J ends were trimmed by 6 bases and 0 bases, with 9 bases remaining between them. The CDR3 totals 14 residues. CDR3 in DNA: TGTGCCAGCAGGGGGATTTATAGCAATCAGCCCCAGCATTTT. Its protein is CASRGIYSNQPQHF.

This clonotype was detected only a few times. This sequence joins TRBV12-3 or TRBV12-4 and TRBJ1-5, with unresolved D. The length of the CDR3 is 15 residues. Deletions cut 6 bases from V and 1 base from J, with 13 bases between. The CDR3 reads CASRRDWGSNQPQHF. CDR3 DNA sequence: TGTGCCAGCAGGAGGGATTGGGGAAGCAATCAGCCCCAGCATTTT.